The sequence of this TCR beta chain was determined in a study of blood T cell repertoires in COVID-19 (dated by TCRdb to 2019 to 2021). Regarding the complete study: Samples from collaborators originated in the United States, Italy and Spain and spanned both the acute and convalescent phases of COVID-19. The prospective study material was composed of cDNA or gDNA derived from T cells, B-cell-depleted T cells, or PBMCs. The dataset comprised deeply sampled blood TCRbeta repertoires from subjects exposed to, actively infected with, or recovered from COVID-19. The repertoires were made available in a free public database intended to serve as a resource for research on the immune response to SARS-CoV-2. Samples were obtained from the ongoing ImmuneRACE study (first 160 participants) and from about 1,300 subjects provided by 6 global collaborators. Nearly every sample came with metadata listing a de-identified subject ID, COVID-19 status, age in years and sex. Where available, HLA class I and class II types were obtained from metadata supplied by the sample provider rather than from assay-based typing.

The immunoSEQ Assay, a bias-controlled multiplex PCR, was used to amplify TCRbeta CDR3 regions from genomic DNA. As for how the authors treated the data: Within the assay, amplification of reference gene primers was used to estimate how many nucleated cells each sample contained. Sequence reads were collapsed and filtered to measure the absolute abundance of every unique TCRbeta CDR3 rearrangement. For each sample, productive Simpson clonality was calculated as the square root of Simpson's diversity index across productive rearrangements. The clones in this table, taken by TCRdb from immuneACCESS, are in-frame only. Not every clone is retained; where verified, under half of the shortfall comes from an unresolved V gene, and the cause of the rest is unknown. V, J and clone size reflect that table, while D and trimming were determined from the DNA. The table for this sample lists around 100,000 clones; around four fifths of them were counted only once. Just under 10% of the sample goes to the ten largest clones.

Summary of the overall study and its limitations: How much clinical and demographic metadata was included differed by source and by participant, and the metadata was provided uncurated.

A word on this clone: Which antigen it targets is not known. Base qualities are not recorded, but no much larger clone differs from it by a single base.

The collaborating institutions used their own protocols to collect whole blood in K2EDTA tubes. For TCRbeta analysis, collaborators shipped samples as frozen whole blood, isolated PBMCs, or DNA extracted from either of those sample types. Trimmed from V: 5 bases; trimmed from J: 4 bases; junction bases lacking a gene match: 5. The germline V gene provides CDR1 SGHRS and CDR2 YFSETQ. The CDR3, cysteine through phenylalanine, is 13 amino acids long. The DNA shown is the 39-base CDR3, in frame from base 1. This receptor was identified in a man aged 40-49 years with active or convalescent COVID-19. The sequence joins TRBV5-1 to TRBJ1-1; 7 bases in between match TRBD1. Sequenced material: peripheral blood. The CDR3 reads CASSNQGGTEAFF. The nucleotides are TGCGCCAGCAGTAACCAGGGGGGCACTGAAGCTTTCTTT.